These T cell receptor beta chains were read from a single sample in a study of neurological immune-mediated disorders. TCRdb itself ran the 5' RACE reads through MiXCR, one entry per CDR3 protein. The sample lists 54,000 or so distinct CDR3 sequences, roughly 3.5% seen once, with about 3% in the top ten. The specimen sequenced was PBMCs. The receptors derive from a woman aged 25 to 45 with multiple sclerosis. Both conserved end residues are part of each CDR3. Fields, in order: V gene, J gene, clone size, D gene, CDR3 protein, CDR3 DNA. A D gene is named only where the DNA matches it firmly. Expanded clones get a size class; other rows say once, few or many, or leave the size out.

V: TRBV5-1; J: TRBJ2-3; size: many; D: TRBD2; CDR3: CASSLETGTSGSRTDTQYF; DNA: TGCGCCAGCAGCTTAGAGACCGGGACTAGCGGGTCTCGCACAGATACGCAGTATTTT
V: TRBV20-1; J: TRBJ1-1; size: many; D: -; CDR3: CSARPAPNTEAFF; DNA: TGCAGTGCTAGACCAGCCCCGAACACTGAAGCTTTCTTT
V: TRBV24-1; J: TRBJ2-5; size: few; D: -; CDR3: CATSDQGSGGTQYF; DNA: TGTGCCACCAGTGATCAGGGTTCTGGAGGGACCCAGTACTTC
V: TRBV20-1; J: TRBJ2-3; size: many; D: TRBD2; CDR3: CSASPPGDTGGDKDTQYF; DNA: TGCAGTGCTAGTCCCCCCGGGGATACGGGAGGGGACAAGGATACGCAGTATTTT
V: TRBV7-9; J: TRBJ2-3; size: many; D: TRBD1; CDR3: CASSPLWDRGTDTQYF; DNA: TGTGCCAGCAGCCCGCTTTGGGACAGGGGAACAGATACGCAGTATTTT
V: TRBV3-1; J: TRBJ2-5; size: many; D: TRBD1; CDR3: CASSQGGQGAFETQYF; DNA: TGTGCCAGCAGCCAGGGGGGACAGGGGGCATTCGAGACCCAGTACTTC
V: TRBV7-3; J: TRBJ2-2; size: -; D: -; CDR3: CASSLSGTGELFF; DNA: TGTGCCAGCAGCTTATCCGGGACCGGGGAGCTGTTTTTT
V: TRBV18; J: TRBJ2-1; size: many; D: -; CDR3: CASSPVAGSNEQFF; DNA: TGTGCCAGCTCACCAGTGGCCGGATCCAATGAGCAGTTCTTC
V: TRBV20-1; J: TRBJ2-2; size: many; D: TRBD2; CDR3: CSASSGTIGTGELFF; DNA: TGCAGTGCTAGCTCGGGGACTATCGGCACCGGGGAGCTGTTTTTT
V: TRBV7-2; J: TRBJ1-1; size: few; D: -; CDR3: CASSLLQSNTEAFF; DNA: TGTGCCAGCAGCTTGTTACAATCGAACACTGAAGCTTTCTTT
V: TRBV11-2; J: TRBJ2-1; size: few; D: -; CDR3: CASSRRWNEQFF; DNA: TGTGCCAGCAGCCGAAGGTGGAATGAGCAGTTCTTC
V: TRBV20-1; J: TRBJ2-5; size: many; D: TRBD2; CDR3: CSAGLAGVQETQYF; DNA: TGCAGTGCCGGACTAGCGGGAGTACAAGAGACCCAGTACTTC
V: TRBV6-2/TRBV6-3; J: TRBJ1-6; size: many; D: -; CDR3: CASKIELRNSPLHF; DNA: TGTGCCAGCAAGATAGAGCTGAGGAATTCACCCCTCCACTTT
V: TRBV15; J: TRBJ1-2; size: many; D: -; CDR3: CATSREKTGLYGYTF; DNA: TGTGCCACCAGCAGAGAGAAGACAGGTCTCTATGGCTACACCTTC
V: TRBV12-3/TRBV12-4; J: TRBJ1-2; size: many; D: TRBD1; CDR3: CASTLGGGQGAYGYTF; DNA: TGTGCCAGCACCTTGGGAGGGGGGCAGGGGGCCTATGGCTACACCTTC
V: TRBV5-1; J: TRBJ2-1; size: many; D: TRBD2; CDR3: CASSLGRTSGQRPFF; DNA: TGCGCCAGCAGCTTGGGGAGGACTAGCGGACAGAGACCTTTCTTC
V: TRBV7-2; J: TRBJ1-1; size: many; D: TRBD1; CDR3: CASSYAGTDTEAFF; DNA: TGTGCCAGCAGTTATGCTGGGACAGACACTGAAGCTTTCTTT
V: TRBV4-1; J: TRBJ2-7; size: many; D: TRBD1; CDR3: CASSHRDRTYEQYF; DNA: TGCGCCAGCAGCCACCGGGACAGGACCTACGAGCAGTACTTC
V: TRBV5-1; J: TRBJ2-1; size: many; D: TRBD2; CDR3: CASSLDRLAGRSSYNEQFF; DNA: TGCGCCAGCAGCTTGGATCGGCTAGCGGGAAGGAGCTCCTACAATGAGCAGTTCTTC
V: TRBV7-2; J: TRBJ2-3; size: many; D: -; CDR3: CASSAQRPDTQYF; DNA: TGTGCCAGCAGCGCCCAGCGTCCAGATACGCAGTATTTT
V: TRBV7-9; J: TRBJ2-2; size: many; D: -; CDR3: CASSPRLQNTGELFF; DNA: TGTGCCAGCAGCCCTAGGTTACAGAACACCGGGGAGCTGTTTTTT
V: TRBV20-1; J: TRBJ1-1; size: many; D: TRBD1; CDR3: CSASTGVDSEAFF; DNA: TGCAGTGCTAGTACAGGGGTTGATTCTGAAGCTTTCTTT
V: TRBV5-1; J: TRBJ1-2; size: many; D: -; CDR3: CASSLGGADYGYTF; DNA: TGCGCCAGCAGCCTTGGGGGGGCGGACTATGGCTACACCTTC
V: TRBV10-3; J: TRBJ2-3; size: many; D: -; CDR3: CAISESEIAASTDTQYF; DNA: TGTGCCATCAGTGAGTCGGAAATAGCGGCTTCCACAGATACGCAGTATTTT
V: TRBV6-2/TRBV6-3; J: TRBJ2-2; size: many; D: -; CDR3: CASSYWATNTGELFF; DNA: TGTGCCAGCAGTTACTGGGCGACGAACACCGGGGAGCTGTTTTTT
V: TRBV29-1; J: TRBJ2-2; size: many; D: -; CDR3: CSVHSGGELFF; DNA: TGCAGCGTTCACTCAGGGGGGGAGCTGTTTTTT
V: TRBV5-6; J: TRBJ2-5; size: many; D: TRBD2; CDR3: CASSLLAGGHETQYF; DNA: TGTGCCAGCAGCTTGTTAGCGGGGGGGCATGAGACCCAGTACTTC
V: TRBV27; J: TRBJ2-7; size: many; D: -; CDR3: CASSHPFGEEQYF; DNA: TGTGCCAGCAGCCACCCTTTTGGGGAGGAGCAGTACTTC
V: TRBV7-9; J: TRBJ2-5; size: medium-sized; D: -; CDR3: CASRYGDQETQYF; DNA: TGTGCCAGCAGGTACGGGGATCAAGAGACCCAGTACTTC
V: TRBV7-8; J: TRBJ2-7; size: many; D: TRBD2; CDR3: CASSPGTSGLYEQYF; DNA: TGTGCCAGCAGCCCTGGGACTAGCGGCCTTTACGAGCAGTACTTC
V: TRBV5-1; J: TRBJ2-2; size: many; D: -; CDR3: CASSWSDSTGELFF; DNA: TGCGCCAGCAGCTGGAGTGACAGTACCGGGGAGCTGTTTTTT
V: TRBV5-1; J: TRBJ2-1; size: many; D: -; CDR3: CASSSPGSGSGYNEQFF; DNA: TGCGCCAGCAGTAGTCCGGGGAGTGGGAGTGGCTACAATGAGCAGTTCTTC
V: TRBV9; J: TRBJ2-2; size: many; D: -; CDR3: CASSAATGAGLTTGELFF; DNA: TGTGCCAGCAGCGCCGCGACTGGGGCAGGGTTAACTACCGGGGAGCTGTTTTTT
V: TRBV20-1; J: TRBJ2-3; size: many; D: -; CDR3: CSARARGALSTDTQYF; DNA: TGCAGTGCTAGAGCTCGGGGCGCCCTTAGCACAGATACGCAGTATTTT
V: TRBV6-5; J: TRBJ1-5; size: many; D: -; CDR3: CASSYSNPGPQHF; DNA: TGTGCCAGCAGTTACTCGAACCCAGGGCCCCAGCATTTT
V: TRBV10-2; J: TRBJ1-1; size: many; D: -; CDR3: CASSSEPKKGAFF; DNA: TGCGCCAGCAGTTCCGAACCAAAAAAGGGGGCTTTCTTT
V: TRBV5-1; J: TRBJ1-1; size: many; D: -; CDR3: CASRGDKPNTEAFF; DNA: TGCGCCAGCAGGGGGGACAAACCCAACACTGAAGCTTTCTTT
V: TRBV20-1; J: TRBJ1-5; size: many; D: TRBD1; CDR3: CSAREGQGRLGQPQHF; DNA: TGCAGTGCTAGAGAAGGACAGGGAAGATTGGGACAGCCCCAGCATTTT
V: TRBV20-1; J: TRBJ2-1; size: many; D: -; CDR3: CSARFGGQFF; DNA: TGCAGTGCTAGGTTCGGGGGGCAGTTCTTC
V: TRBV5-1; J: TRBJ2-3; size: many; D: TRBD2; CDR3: CASSLETSGGLTDTQYF; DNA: TGCGCCAGCAGCCTCGAGACTAGCGGGGGACTCACAGATACGCAGTATTTT
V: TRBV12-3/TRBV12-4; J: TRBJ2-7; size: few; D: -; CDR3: CASRRDKIPYEQYF; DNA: TGTGCCAGCAGGCGCGATAAGATTCCCTACGAGCAGTACTTC
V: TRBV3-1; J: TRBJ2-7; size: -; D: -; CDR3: CASSFGRLDEQYF; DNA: TGTGCCAGCAGCTTCGGGCGGCTGGACGAGCAGTACTTC
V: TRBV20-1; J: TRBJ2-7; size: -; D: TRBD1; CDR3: CSAKPGTEGVDEQYF; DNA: TGCAGTGCTAAACCCGGGACAGAGGGGGTTGACGAGCAGTACTTC
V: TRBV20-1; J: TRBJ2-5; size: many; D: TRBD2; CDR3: CSAPSAGVLGTQYF; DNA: TGCAGTGCCCCCTCAGCGGGGGTGCTAGGGACCCAGTACTTC
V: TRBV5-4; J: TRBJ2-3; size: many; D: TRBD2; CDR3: CASSRAGGDLGTQYF; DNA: TGTGCCAGCAGCAGAGCGGGAGGGGATCTTGGTACGCAGTATTTT